Included here is one TCR beta chain sequence, with context. There are 15 residues in the CDR3. CDR1 and CDR2 (germline): MGHRA, YSYEKL. Between the trimmed V and J ends, which lost 1 base and 1 base, there was a span of 11 bases. The sample comes from a study of T cell changes during pregnancy in multiple sclerosis. The repertoire was sequenced with immunoSEQ multiplex PCR; TCRdb's copy has only in-frame clones and lacks some. This sample has approximately 38,000 clones; roughly 90% occur once, and the top ten carry just over 5.5%. This clonotype was obtained from a female donor with multiple sclerosis, enrolled in a pregnancy study. Source: CD8+ T cells from peripheral blood mononuclear cells, taken in the third trimester of pregnancy. This chain links TRBV4-1 with TRBJ2-7; D is unclear. The CDR3 is CASSQASTPSYEQYF. CDR3 DNA sequence: TGCGCCAGCAGCCAAGCCTCGACACCTTCCTACGAGCAGTACTTC.